These 32 T cell receptor beta chains came from one sample sequenced in a study of cytomegalovirus exposure and HLA in healthy donors. Researchers ran the PCR with 60 Vbeta and 13 Jbeta primers. Data came from immunoSEQ multiplex PCR; TCRdb stores just in-frame clones and leaves some out. The data contain some 150,000 clones, 8.9% of them singletons. The material sequenced was PBMCs. These receptors were obtained from a woman between 40 and 50 years old in good health and CMV-seropositive.

Here the CDR3 DNA reads TGTGCCATCAGTGAGACAGGGGACTACGAGCAGTACTTC. Encoded protein: CAISETGDYEQYF. V usage is TRBV10-3 and J usage is TRBJ2-7; 7 bases are a match to TRBD1. The CDR3 has 13 amino acids. Germline trimming cut 2 bases from V and 3 bases from J; bases unmatched to any gene: 1. The germline gives CDR1 ENHRY, CDR2 SYGVKD.

This clone appeared a few times. The chain joins TRBV6-5 to TRBJ1-5; D call uncertain. V shed 0 bases and J shed 5 bases, with 5 bases lying between them. Germline V gives CDR1 MNHEY, CDR2 SVGAGI. The CDR3 consists of 13 residues. In DNA, the CDR3 is TGTGCCAGCAGTTACTCGTCAGATCAGCCCCAGCATTTT. Protein product: CASSYSSDQPQHF.

V is TRBV4-1 and J is TRBJ2-1, with TRBD2 matching over 9 bases. The V gene end was trimmed by 3 bases and the J gene end by 5 bases; junction bases not matched to a gene: 2. The V gene's germline CDR1 is MGHRA and CDR2 YSYEKL. The CDR3 covers 14 residues. CDR3 sequence reads: CASSQPSGDNEQFF. The CDR3 DNA sequence: TGCGCCAGCAGCCAGCCTAGCGGGGACAATGAGCAGTTCTTC.

This clone was detected only a few times. This chain joins TRBV15 and TRBJ1-2, with D perhaps matching TRBD1 (5 bases). V was shortened by 0 bases and J by 8 bases, with 19 bases between the two germline ends. This CDR3 spans 16 amino acids. From germline, CDR1 is LNHNV and CDR2 YYDKDF (reference sequence). In DNA, the CDR3 is TGTGCCACCAGCAGAGAGGGGCTGGTTAGGGAGGCGGGCTACACCTTC. Protein product: CATSREGLVREAGYTF.

In its sample, this clone was seen a few times. This chain connects TRBV5-1 to TRBJ1-1; possible D gene TRBD1, 6 bases. CDR1 and CDR2 from the germline V gene are SGHRS and YFSETQ. V lost 2 bases and J 7 bases, leaving 12 bases between the germline ends. The CDR3 length is 13 residues. CDR3 nucleotides: TGCGCCAGCAGCTTTCAGGGGATTAATGAAGCTTTCTTT. This sequence encodes CASSFQGINEAFF.

Turning to this clone: Different DNA sequences within this sample yield the same CDR3. The V gene is TRBV9, the J gene TRBJ2-5; a weak D match, TRBD1 (5 bases). Trimming took 0 bases from V and 1 from J, leaving 7 bases between them. The CDR3 is 14 residues long. CDR1 and CDR2 (germline): SGDLS, YYNGEE. CDR3: CASSVGGLQETQYF. The CDR3 DNA reads as TGTGCCAGCAGCGTAGGGGGCCTCCAAGAGACCCAGTACTTC.

There are a few counts of this clone. V is TRBV13 and J is TRBJ2-1; 7 positions agree with TRBD2. Germline lookup yields CDR1 PRHDT and CDR2 FYEKMQ (reference sequence). J gave up 6 bases and V 5 bases, and 13 bases lay outside the gene matches. The CDR3 spans 16 residues. The CDR3 loop reads CASSPNLRTSPNEQFF. The DNA of the CDR3 is TGTGCCAGCAGCCCCAATTTAAGGACTAGTCCCAATGAGCAGTTCTTC.

This clone turned up a few times. The chain links TRBV6-5 to TRBJ1-1; D unresolved. Germline V lookup: CDR1 MNHEY, CDR2 SVGAGI. The CDR3 is 12 residues long. V was shortened by 8 bases and J by 7 bases, with 14 bases between the two germline ends. CDR3 amino acids: CASRGTSDEAFF. The CDR3, as DNA: TGTGCCAGCCGGGGAACTTCGGATGAAGCTTTCTTT.

In this sample, this clone turned up a few times. The CDR3 loop reads CASSPRDRRQVETQYF. For the CDR3, the DNA is TGTGCCAGCAGCCCCCGGGACAGGAGACAAGTGGAGACCCAGTACTTC. The V call is TRBV11-1, the J call TRBJ2-5; 8 bases agree with TRBD1. The CDR3 loop spans 16 amino acids. Looked up from germline, CDR1 is SGHAT and CDR2 is FQDESV (reference sequence). Unmatched junction bases numbered 13, after V lost 5 bases and J lost 5 bases.

This clone showed up just a few times. The gene calls are TRBV9 and TRBJ1-1; TRBD1 is a possible D gene (6 bases). The CDR3 consists of 17 residues. Trimming took off 3 bases at V and 4 bases at J, with 22 bases between the two ends. Germline values: CDR1 SGDLS, CDR2 YYNGEE. CDR3 bases: TGTGCCAGCAGCGCCGGGACATCCGGGACACGGGCCACTGAAGCTTTCTTT. As protein: CASSAGTSGTRATEAFF. The full variable domain, its missing parts supplied by reference TRBV9 and TRBJ1-1, is DSGVTQTPKHLITATGQRVTLRCSPRSGDLSVYWYQQSLDQGLQFLIQYYNGEERAKGNILERFSAQQFPDLHSELNLSSLELGDSALYFCASSAGTSGTRATEAFFGQGTRLTVV.

This clone turned up a few times. The V gene is TRBV11-3, the J gene TRBJ1-2, with 7 bases aligning to TRBD1. From germline, CDR1 is SGHNT and CDR2 YENEEA. The CDR3 loop spans 15 amino acids. Trimming at V came to 1 base and at J to 6 bases, leaving 8 bases not matched to a gene. In DNA, the CDR3 is TGTGCCAGCAGCTTAGCACAGGGGCAGAAGGATGGCTACACCTTC. Protein product: CASSLAQGQKDGYTF.

There are a few counts of this clone. The V and J genes are TRBV5-1 and TRBJ2-1; D perhaps matches TRBD2 (7 bases). The CDR3 totals 17 residues. The germline V and J ends were trimmed by 2 bases and 7 bases, with 22 bases remaining between them. In germline, CDR1 is SGHRS, CDR2 YFSETQ. The CDR3 bases are TGCGCCAGCAGCTTTGGAGCGGCGGGGGCCCGTTATAATGAGCAGTTCTTC. Translated: CASSFGAAGARYNEQFF.

This clone has a handful of counts. This rearrangement joins TRBV19 to TRBJ1-5; D gene unclear. Germline V gene data show CDR1 as LNHDA and CDR2 as SQIVND (reference sequence). V was trimmed by 4 bases and J by 5 bases, leaving 15 bases between them. CDR3 size: 15 residues. The CDR3 reads CASSSRGGTHQPQHF. The DNA of the CDR3 is TGTGCCAGTAGTAGCCGGGGAGGAACTCATCAGCCCCAGCATTTT.

This clone was counted between two and nine times. The chain has TRBV10-3 and TRBJ1-1; a possible D gene is TRBD1 (6 bases). Germline CDR1 ENHRY, CDR2 SYGVKD. CDR3 length equals 14 residues. Trimming took off 6 bases at V and 8 bases at J, with 19 bases between the two ends. CDR3 amino acids: CAIRADRREPEAFF. The CDR3 coding sequence is TGTGCCATCAGGGCGGACAGAAGGGAACCCGAAGCTTTCTTT.

The chain is built from TRBV7-9 and TRBJ1-2; 7 bases are a match to TRBD1. The CDR3 is 15 residues long. The germline V gene has CDR1 SEHNR and CDR2 FQNEAQ (reference sequence). J was trimmed by 6 bases and V by 4 bases; bases with no gene match: 11. This chain's CDR3 is CASSSQTGLQNGYTF. DNA of the CDR3: TGTGCCAGCAGCTCCCAGACAGGGCTCCAAAATGGCTACACCTTC.

Notes on this clone: This sample also contains other DNA sequences that code for the same CDR3. The chain has TRBV7-9 and TRBJ1-1; 8 positions match TRBD1. CDR3 length: 13 residues. Germline trimming cut 5 bases from V and 5 bases from J; bases unmatched to any gene: 4. Germline CDR1 is SEHNR and CDR2 is FQNEAQ (reference sequence). The CDR3: CASSPQGETEAFF. The CDR3 DNA sequence: TGTGCCAGCAGCCCACAGGGGGAGACTGAAGCTTTCTTT.

This clone was picked up a small number of times. The DNA for the CDR3 is TGTGCCAGCAGCTTTGGGACAGTGAGGGAGCAGTACTTC. This sequence encodes CASSFGTVREQYF. This chain links TRBV5-4 with TRBJ2-7; 7 bases fit TRBD1. Germline V gene sequence: CDR1 SGHNT, CDR2 YYREEE (reference sequence). The CDR3 contains 13 residues. Trimming removed 2 bases from V and 7 bases from J; junction bases left unmatched: 6.

The table lists this clone with a few counts. J is TRBJ1-1 and V is TRBV7-8; D might be TRBD1 (6 bases). The CDR3 loop spans 15 amino acids. Germline V gene data show CDR1 as SGHVS and CDR2 as FQNEAQ. V was pared by 5 bases and J by 1 base, with 14 bases between. CDR3 sequence reads: CASSPLAGENTEAFF. CDR3 nucleotide sequence: TGTGCCAGCAGCCCCCTGGCAGGGGAGAACACTGAAGCTTTCTTT.

This clone was counted only a few times. The chain recombines TRBV5-4 with TRBJ2-7; a possible D gene is TRBD2 (5 bases). The germline gives CDR1 SGHNT, CDR2 YYREEE (reference sequence). Trimming took 4 bases from V and 3 from J, leaving 14 bases between them. There are 14 residues in the CDR3. CDR3 protein: CASSIRGPGYEQYF. As DNA, the CDR3 is TGTGCCAGCAGCATCCGGGGTCCTGGCTACGAGCAGTACTTC.

The gene calls are TRBV10-3 and TRBJ1-2; 9 bases fit TRBD1. V shed 10 bases and J 4 bases; nucleotides not matched to a gene: 7. Germline lookup yields CDR1 ENHRY and CDR2 SYGVKD. The CDR3 is 13 amino acids. CDR3 sequence: CATGGQGTYGYTF. The DNA of the CDR3 is TGTGCCACCGGAGGACAGGGGACCTATGGCTACACCTTC.

This clone was seen more than once but under ten times. The chain links TRBV5-1 to TRBJ1-2; possibly TRBD1 for D (5 bases). Trimming cost V 4 bases and J 2 bases, with 12 bases left between them. The V gene's germline CDR1 is SGHRS and CDR2 YFSETQ. This CDR3 contains 14 residues. CDR3 bases: TGCGCCAGCAGCACTACAGGAGTCAACTATGGCTACACCTTC. The encoded protein is CASSTTGVNYGYTF.

A few counts support this clone. This rearrangement joins TRBV19 to TRBJ1-6, with a weak D call TRBD1 (5 bases). Trimming took 7 bases from V and 8 from J, leaving 12 bases between them. From germline, CDR1 is LNHDA and CDR2 SQIVND (reference sequence). The CDR3 covers 13 residues. The CDR3 is CASKVLGDSPLHF. The CDR3, as DNA: TGTGCCAGTAAAGTGTTAGGGGATTCACCCCTCCACTTT.

The chain employs TRBV5-1 and TRBJ2-1; TRBD2 matches at 7 bases. Germline CDR1 reads SGHRS; CDR2 reads YFSETQ. The CDR3 covers 16 residues. V was pared by 4 bases and J by 4 bases, with 11 bases of the junction left unmatched. The CDR3 sequence: CASSKSRGSSYNEQFF. The CDR3 DNA follows: TGCGCCAGCAGCAAGTCCCGCGGGAGCTCATACAATGAGCAGTTCTTC.

This clone was picked up a small number of times. The chain joins TRBV27 to TRBJ2-7, with 9 bases identical to TRBD1. From germline, CDR1 is MNHEY and CDR2 SMNVEV (reference sequence). Trimming removed 3 bases from V and 6 bases from J; junction bases left unmatched: 6. The CDR3 covers 14 residues. CDR3 sequence reads: CASSFSGTGSEQYF. CDR3 sequence (DNA): TGTGCCAGCAGTTTCTCCGGGACAGGGAGCGAGCAGTACTTC.

The J gene is TRBJ2-1, the V gene TRBV25-1; no firm D call. V was pared by 5 bases and J by 3 bases, with 11 bases between. The CDR3 covers 14 residues. Germline V lookup: CDR1 MGHDK, CDR2 SYGVNS. The chain's CDR3 is CASSLSGDYNEQFF. CDR3 nucleotide sequence: TGTGCCAGCAGTCTGTCCGGAGACTACAATGAGCAGTTCTTC.

The CDR3 DNA follows: TGTGCCAGCATCCGGGACAGGGGGGACTACGAGCAGTACTTC. This encodes CASIRDRGDYEQYF. The chain employs TRBV2 and TRBJ2-7; TRBD1 matches at 11 bases. Looked up from germline, CDR1 is SNHLY and CDR2 is FYNNEI. V shed 7 bases, J shed 3 bases, and the junction held 5 bases outside the gene matches. The CDR3 runs 14 residues. Based on the CDR3 plus reference TRBV2 and TRBJ2-7, the full variable domain is EPEVTQTPSHQVTQMGQEVILRCVPISNHLYFYWYRQILGQKVEFLVSFYNNEISEKSEIFDDQFSVERPDGSNFTLKIRSTKLEDSAMYFCASIRDRGDYEQYFGPGTRLTVT.

This clone was counted a few times. For the CDR3, the DNA is TGCGCCAGCAGGACATCCATGAAGAGTGCAGATACGCAGTATTTT. Translated: CASRTSMKSADTQYF. The V gene is TRBV4-1, the J gene TRBJ2-3; D not certain. The V gene lost 6 bases and the J gene lost 4 bases, with 17 bases spanning the gap. The CDR3 is 15 amino acids. The germline V gene has CDR1 MGHRA and CDR2 YSYEKL.

This clone came up a few times. In the same sample, other DNA sequences code for this CDR3. This sequence joins TRBV2 and TRBJ2-4; 8 bases line up with TRBD2. Germline CDR1 reads SNHLY; CDR2 reads FYNNEI. The CDR3 totals 17 residues. The V and J ends lost 4 bases and 5 bases, in that order; junction bases with no gene match: 13. This CDR3 reads CASSVSLGSGGQNIQYF. CDR3 nucleotide sequence: TGTGCCAGCAGTGTGAGTTTAGGCAGCGGGGGCCAAAACATTCAGTACTTC.

This clone appeared a few times. The junction shows a germline mismatch at one end, possibly a read error. This rearrangement joins TRBV18 to TRBJ1-4; D perhaps matches TRBD1 (5 bases). The length of the CDR3 is 15 residues. Germline CDR1 is KGHSH and CDR2 is LQKENI. The CDR3: CASSPSGSLNEKLFF. The DNA for the CDR3 is TGTGCCAGCTCACCTTCAGGGTCCCTTAATGAAAAATTGTTTTTT.

DNA for the CDR3: TGTGCCAGCAGCGTCCCAGCGGGTTCCTACGAGCAGTACTTC. The encoded protein is CASSVPAGSYEQYF. V gene TRBV5-6 combines with J gene TRBJ2-7; a weak D match, TRBD2 (6 bases). The V gene's germline CDR1 is SGHDT and CDR2 YYEEEE. The CDR3 extends over 14 amino acids. The V end lost 4 bases, the J end lost 1 base, and 12 bases lay between the germline ends. Full variable domain (outside the CDR3, taken from reference TRBV5-6 and TRBJ2-7): DAGVTQSPTHLIKTRGQQVTLRCSPKSGHDTVSWYQQALGQGPQFIFQYYEEEERQRGNFPDRFSGHQFPNYSSELNVNALLLGDSALYLCASSVPAGSYEQYFGPGTRLTVT.

V usage is TRBV7-2 and J usage is TRBJ2-3, with D perhaps TRBD2 (6 bases). V lost 3 bases and J lost 8, with 12 bases in between. CDR3 length equals 13 residues. Germline loops: CDR1 SGHTA, CDR2 FQGNSA. The CDR3 DNA sequence: TGTGCCAGCAGCTTTACGGGGGTACCTACGCAGTATTTT. It codes for CASSFTGVPTQYF. The entire variable domain, with the rest obtained from reference TRBV7-2 and TRBJ2-3, is as follows: GAGVSQSPSNKVTEKGKDVELRCDPISGHTALYWYRQSLGQGLEFLIYFQGNSAPDKSGLPSDRFSAERTGGSVSTLTIQRTQQEDSAVYLCASSFTGVPTQYFGPGTRLTVL.

This clone was recorded once. The germline gene is not matched at one end of the junction; a read error may be the cause. This rearrangement joins TRBV6-1 to TRBJ1-1; tentatively, D is TRBD1 (5 bases). The CDR3 loop spans 13 amino acids. CDR1 is MNHNS, CDR2 SASEGT, per germline. CDR3 nucleotides: TGTGCCAGCAGTGCTAACAGGAACCCTGAAGCTTTCTTT. Protein: CASSANRNPEAFF.